The entry below gives a single TCR beta chain sequence along with its context. Its antigen is not known. Sequencing was performed with immunoSEQ multiplex PCR; in TCRdb, only in-frame clones are kept and a portion is missing. The sample yields 350,000 to 500,000 clones, 88% seen once. This record belongs to a study of Ad26.COV2.S vaccination and SARS-CoV-2 variants. In the study overall: Ad26.COV2.S, an intramuscular injection, was given once or twice 56 days apart.

Study-wide points: Placebo recipients trailed vaccine recipients in spike-specific TCR breadth.

Germline loops: CDR1 SGDLS, CDR2 YYNGEE. Deletions cut 0 bases from V and 3 bases from J, with 7 bases between. This CDR3 spans 13 amino acids. The treatment is: roughly 20 received Ad26.COV2.S at low or high dose, single or two shots; 5 received placebo; per-sample allocation not given. After the first vaccine or placebo injection, samples were drawn on day 63. The V call is TRBV9, the J call TRBJ2-7, with D unclear. This sequence was found in a person between 18 and 59 years old who received the Ad26.COV2.S COVID-19 vaccine or a placebo. Sample: peripheral blood, taken in a trial of Ad26.COV2.S vaccine versus placebo. The CDR3 protein is CASSVGGNYEQYF. The CDR3 nucleotides read TGTGCCAGCAGCGTAGGGGGTAACTACGAGCAGTACTTC.